These 32 T cell receptor beta chains share one sample of origin, sequenced in a study of CD8 T cells in ankylosing spondylitis. Whole-study findings and limits: Characteristic, it appeared, of ankylosing spondylitis blood was a TCR beta motif of roughly eight highly homologous variants.

Their antigens remain unidentified. TCRdb reprocessed the 5' RACE reads with MiXCR, giving one entry per CDR3 protein. Among about 750,000 distinct CDR3 sequences listed, around a fifth were seen once. Sequencing was carried out using blood, either unsorted or a sorted T cell fraction (not recorded which). These receptors originate from a male donor with ankylosing spondylitis.

This clonotype was counted between two and nine times. The CDR3 region is CASSGTGTGGEKLFF. CDR3 nucleotides: TGTGCCAGCAGCGGAACCGGGACAGGAGGCGAAAAACTGTTTTTT. This chain connects TRBV7-9 to TRBJ1-4; 8 bases agree with TRBD1. The CDR3 is 15 residues long. The trim removed 5 bases at V and 8 bases at J, leaving 10 bases unmatched. CDR1 SEHNR and CDR2 FQNEAQ come from the germline V gene (reference sequence).

The table lists this clonotype with a count of one. CDR3 bases: TGTGCCAGCAGGAACCGCCTGGACAATCAGCCCCAGCATTTT. Its protein product is CASRNRLDNQPQHF. The chain couples TRBV28 to TRBJ1-5; no firm D call. V shed 6 bases and J shed 3 bases, with 12 bases lying between them. CDR3 size: 14 residues. Germline lookup yields CDR1 MDHEN and CDR2 SYDVKM. The entire variable domain, with the rest obtained from reference TRBV28 and TRBJ1-5, is as follows: DVKVTQSSRYLVKRTGEKVFLECVQDMDHENMFWYRQDPGLGLRLIYFSYDVKMKEKGDIPEGYSVSREKKERFSLILESASTNQTSMYLCASRNRLDNQPQHFGDGTRLSIL.

This clonotype was seen a handful of times. The V and J genes are TRBV15 and TRBJ1-2; D is possibly TRBD1 (6 bases). The germline V gene encodes CDR1 LNHNV and CDR2 YYDKDF (reference sequence). The germline V and J ends were trimmed by 0 bases and 8 bases, with 19 bases remaining between them. The CDR3 is 16 amino acids. The CDR3, as DNA: TGTGCCACCAGCAGAGATTCCCTCGCAGGGGCTGAGGGCTACACCTTC. Translated: CATSRDSLAGAEGYTF.

This clonotype was picked up a small number of times. The CDR3 reads CASSMTGVNTGELFF. CDR3 DNA: TGTGCCAGCAGCATGACAGGGGTGAACACCGGGGAGCTGTTTTTT. The chain couples TRBV12-3 or TRBV12-4 to TRBJ2-2; TRBD1 matches at 8 bases. With 6 bases clipped from V and 1 base from J, the junction kept 4 bases outside the gene matches. This CDR3 has 15 amino acids.

The genes are TRBV4-1 and TRBJ1-1; TRBD1 is a possible D gene (6 bases). CDR3 length: 15 residues. V lost 4 bases and J lost 4, with 16 bases in between. Germline values: CDR1 MGHRA, CDR2 YSYEKL. Here the CDR3 reads CASSPGRGGGTEAFF. CDR3 DNA sequence: TGCGCCAGCAGCCCCGGAAGGGGGGGGGGCACTGAAGCTTTCTTT.

The chain joins TRBV20-1 to TRBJ2-7; 7 nucleotides line up with TRBD1. Unmatched junction bases numbered 10, after V lost 2 bases and J lost 3 bases. The CDR3 loop spans 15 amino acids. Per the germline V gene, CDR1 is DFQATT and CDR2 is SNEGSKA (reference sequence). The CDR3 DNA is TGCAGTGCTAGATGTCCGGGACAGCGACGCTACGAGCAGTACTTC. Residues: CSARCPGQRRYEQYF.

This clonotype appeared many times. The chain couples TRBV20-1 to TRBJ2-3; 10 nucleotides match TRBD2. This CDR3 has 16 residues. Trimming at V came to 0 bases and at J to 3 bases, leaving 6 bases not matched to a gene. Germline values: CDR1 DFQATT, CDR2 SNEGSKA (reference sequence). The CDR3 protein is CSARDFLAGETDTQYF. Written as DNA, the CDR3 is TGCAGTGCTAGAGACTTCCTAGCGGGGGAGACAGATACGCAGTATTTT.

This clonotype was recorded only once. The V gene is TRBV7-6, the J gene TRBJ2-2; the match to TRBD1 covers 9 bases. The CDR3 runs 16 residues. CDR1 and CDR2 from the germline V gene are SGHVS and FNYEAQ. CDR3 coding DNA: TGTGCGGCAGCCAGGGCCGGGACAGGGTTGCCCGGGGAGCTGTTTTTT. Translated: CAAARAGTGLPGELFF. The complete variable domain, with remaining parts taken from reference TRBV7-6 and TRBJ2-2, reads GAGVSQSPRYKVTKRGQDVALRCDPISGHVSLYWYRQALGQGPEFLTYFNYEAQQDKSGLPNDRFSAERPEGSISTLTIQRTEQRDSAMYRCAAARAGTGLPGELFFGEGSRLTVL.

This chain links TRBV20-1 with TRBJ1-4; weak D call: TRBD1 (5 bases). V was trimmed by 3 bases and J by 8 bases, leaving 16 bases between them. Per germline, CDR1 DFQATT and CDR2 SNEGSKA (reference sequence). The CDR3 consists of 14 residues. The CDR3 DNA reads as TGCAGTGCTAGGGACTGGGGCGGAGGGGAAAAACTGTTTTTT. Translation gives CSARDWGGGEKLFF.

This clonotype was seen at least ten times. The rearrangement uses TRBV29-1 and TRBJ2-7; TRBD2 matches at 11 bases. The CDR3 covers 13 residues. The V segment lost 7 bases and the J segment 0 bases; nucleotides outside the gene matches: 2. Germline lookup yields CDR1 SQVTM and CDR2 ANQGSEA. The chain's CDR3 is CSASGGISYEQYF. The CDR3 DNA is TGCAGCGCTAGCGGGGGGATCTCCTACGAGCAGTACTTC.

This clonotype was counted many times. The CDR3 loop reads CASSLEDRTYEQYF. The CDR3 region has the DNA TGCGCCAGCAGCTTGGAGGACAGGACCTACGAGCAGTACTTC. V is TRBV5-1 and J is TRBJ2-7, with 7 bases identical to TRBD1. Losses at the gene ends were 0 bases for V and 2 bases for J; bases not matched to a gene: 2. The germline gives CDR1 SGHRS, CDR2 YFSETQ. CDR3 length: 14 amino acids.

This clonotype was observed a handful of times. The chain has TRBV4-3 and TRBJ2-1, with D possibly matching TRBD2 (5 bases). The CDR3 runs to 15 residues. Trimming stripped 0 bases from V and 4 bases from J, with 10 bases between. The germline gives CDR1 LGHNA, CDR2 YSLEER. The CDR3 spells CASSQEGEPYNEQFF. The CDR3 nucleotides read TGCGCCAGCAGCCAAGAGGGAGAGCCATACAATGAGCAGTTCTTC.

This clonotype was seen a few times. The CDR3 bases are TGTGCCAGCAGCGAGGGGCAGGGTAGCAACAATGAGCAGTTCTTC. Its protein is CASSEGQGSNNEQFF. This sequence joins TRBV7-2 and TRBJ2-1, with D possibly called TRBD1 or TRBD2 (5 bases each). The CDR3 covers 15 residues. CDR1 is SGHTA and CDR2 is FQGNSA in the germline V gene. With 5 bases removed from V and 5 bases from J, the gap between germline ends came to 16 bases.

This clonotype came up a few times. The chain has TRBV6-1 and TRBJ1-5; D is unresolved. Germline V gives CDR1 MNHNS, CDR2 SASEGT. V dropped 6 bases and J dropped 4 bases, with 13 bases sitting between them. The length of the CDR3 is 14 residues. The CDR3 spells CASSRQEINQPQHF. CDR3 nucleotides: TGTGCCAGCAGCCGGCAGGAAATTAATCAGCCCCAGCATTTT.

The chain joins TRBV20-1 to TRBJ1-4, with a tentative D call TRBD1 (5 bases). CDR3 length: 14 amino acids. V was shortened by 0 bases and J by 8 bases, with 13 bases between the two germline ends. CDR1 DFQATT and CDR2 SNEGSKA come from the germline V gene (reference sequence). The CDR3 DNA reads TGCAGTGCTAGAGATCCTCGGGACGACGAAAAACTGTTTTTT. Translation: CSARDPRDDEKLFF.

This clonotype has only a few counts. DNA of the CDR3: TGTGCCAGCAGTCTAGCGGGAGGGAGAAAAAATGAGCAGTTCTTC. As protein: CASSLAGGRKNEQFF. V gene TRBV3-1 combines with J gene TRBJ2-1, with 12 bases lining up with TRBD2. This CDR3 has 15 residues. With 6 bases clipped from V and 7 bases from J, the junction kept 7 bases outside the gene matches. Germline CDR1 is LGHDT and CDR2 is YNNKEL (reference sequence).

This clonotype was seen more than once but under ten times. The chain is built from TRBV28 and TRBJ2-7; 11 bases agree with TRBD1. Germline-derived CDR1 and CDR2 are MDHEN and SYDVKM. The CDR3 length is 14 residues. V lost 6 bases and J lost 3; bases outside the gene matches: 4. CDR3 coding DNA: TGTGCCAGCAGAGAGGGACAGGGGGTCTACGAGCAGTACTTC. Protein product: CASREGQGVYEQYF.

This clonotype was found a few times. The gene calls are TRBV12-3 or TRBV12-4 and TRBJ2-7; D is unresolved. Trimming shortened V by 7 bases and J by 1 base, and 14 bases separated the two germline ends. The CDR3 runs 14 residues. As DNA, the CDR3 is TGTGCCAGCACCCTTAGATTAGGATCCTACGAGCAGTACTTC. Translated: CASTLRLGSYEQYF.

This clonotype was counted many times. This chain uses TRBV12-3 or TRBV12-4 with TRBJ1-1; the D gene is possibly TRBD1 (5 bases). Trimming cost V 3 bases and J 3 bases, with 14 bases left between them. This CDR3 contains 15 residues. The CDR3 bases are TGTGCCAGCAGTTTCATTAGGGGAGGGGACACTGAAGCTTTCTTT. Its protein is CASSFIRGGDTEAFF.

The DNA of the CDR3 is TGTGCCACCAGCCGACGGAAAATAGGATCCTACGAGCAGTACTTC. Translated: CATSRRKIGSYEQYF. V and J are TRBV15 and TRBJ2-7; D unresolved. There are 15 residues in the CDR3. V was cut by 5 bases and J by 1 base, with 15 bases left in between. From germline, CDR1 is LNHNV and CDR2 YYDKDF (reference sequence).

CDR3 region: CASSHDGQKRDIQYF. The CDR3 DNA sequence: TGCGCCAGCAGCCACGACGGACAGAAAAGAGACATTCAGTACTTC. The chain links TRBV4-1 to TRBJ2-4; D possibly corresponds to TRBD1 (6 bases). The germline CDR1 and CDR2 sequences are MGHRA and YSYEKL. Trimming shortened V by 3 bases and J by 8 bases, and 17 bases separated the two germline ends. The CDR3 contains 15 residues.

This chain connects TRBV20-1 to TRBJ2-7, with D possibly TRBD1 on 5 matching bases. CDR1 is DFQATT and CDR2 is SNEGSKA in the germline V gene (reference sequence). Trimming took 1 base from V and 0 from J, leaving 10 bases between them. The CDR3 extends over 14 amino acids. CDR3 region: CSARAQENSYEQYF. The CDR3, as DNA: TGCAGTGCTAGAGCACAGGAGAACTCCTACGAGCAGTACTTC.

This clonotype was detected a few times. The gene calls are TRBV2 and TRBJ2-7, with D maybe TRBD1 (5 bases). The CDR3 is made up of 15 amino acids. The germline CDR1 and CDR2 sequences are SNHLY and FYNNEI. Trimming took off 6 bases at V and 4 bases at J, with 19 bases between the two ends. CDR3 region: CASRAPATANYEQYF. The CDR3 DNA reads as TGTGCCAGCAGGGCCCCGGCGACAGCAAATTACGAGCAGTACTTC.

The chain combines TRBV27 with TRBJ2-7; 7 bases align to TRBD1. The germline CDR1 and CDR2 sequences are MNHEY and SMNVEV (reference sequence). Trimming removed 6 bases from V and 3 bases from J; junction bases left unmatched: 5. This CDR3 has 13 amino acids. The CDR3, as DNA: TGTGCCAGCAGAGAGACAGGGCACTACGAGCAGTACTTC. Protein product: CASRETGHYEQYF.

This clonotype was seen more than once but under ten times. This chain links TRBV20-1 with TRBJ2-5; 7 bases align to TRBD2. Germline V gene sequence: CDR1 DFQATT, CDR2 SNEGSKA (reference sequence). J lost 1 base, V lost 7 bases, and 6 bases had no gene match. The CDR3 is 13 residues long. CDR3 loop: CSGGREPQETQYF. CDR3 DNA: TGCAGTGGTGGGCGGGAGCCCCAAGAGACCCAGTACTTC.

This clonotype was counted many times. This chain links TRBV25-1 with TRBJ2-5; a possible D gene is TRBD1 (6 bases). The V gene lost 5 bases and the J gene lost 3 bases, with 16 bases spanning the gap. The CDR3 extends over 15 amino acids. Germline CDR1 and CDR2: MGHDK and SYGVNS. The CDR3 region has the DNA TGTGCCAGCAGTCGACAGGAAGGTCCTGAAGAGACCCAGTACTTC. Its protein is CASSRQEGPEETQYF.

This clonotype was recorded a few times. The chain couples TRBV20-1 to TRBJ2-7, with 8 bases identical to TRBD1. CDR1 DFQATT and CDR2 SNEGSKA come from the germline V gene (reference sequence). This CDR3 is 13 amino acids long. V lost 5 bases, J lost 5 bases, and 8 bases stayed unmatched. DNA of the CDR3: TGCAGTGCTCCCGACAGGGGCCACCACGAGCAGTACTTC. Amino acids: CSAPDRGHHEQYF.

This chain links TRBV20-1 with TRBJ1-1; D is ambiguous. Germline V CDR1 and CDR2: DFQATT, SNEGSKA (reference sequence). The CDR3 sequence is 12 residues long. Deletions cut 4 bases from V and 5 bases from J, with 11 bases between. The CDR3 here is CSATLVKTEAFF. In DNA, the CDR3 is TGCAGTGCTACCTTAGTAAAAACTGAAGCTTTCTTT.

The CDR3 DNA sequence: TGCAGTGCAAGACAGGTAAATAGCAATCAGCCCCAGCATTTT. It codes for CSARQVNSNQPQHF. The J gene is TRBJ1-5, the V gene TRBV20-1, with D possibly being TRBD1 (6 bases). CDR3 size: 14 residues. The V end was cut by 6 bases, the J end by 0 bases, with 12 bases between. The germline gives CDR1 DFQATT, CDR2 SNEGSKA (reference sequence).

This clonotype was observed a handful of times. The V call is TRBV5-5, the J call TRBJ2-7, with a weak D call TRBD2 (5 bases). The CDR3 runs 16 residues. Germline V gene sequence: CDR1 SGHKS, CDR2 YYEKEE (reference sequence). The V and J ends lost 4 bases and 0 bases respectively, with 17 bases between them. As DNA, the CDR3 is TGTGCCAGCAGCCCACTCCCGGGAATCAACTCCTACGAGCAGTACTTC. This sequence encodes CASSPLPGINSYEQYF.

This clonotype has more than one count but fewer than ten. The chain couples TRBV7-3 to TRBJ2-1, with D maybe TRBD2 (5 bases). The ends were cut back, 5 bases at V and 2 bases at J, with 13 bases in the middle. The length of the CDR3 is 15 residues. The germline V gene encodes CDR1 SGHTA and CDR2 FQGTGA. CDR3 in amino acids: CASSIDPGTYNEQFF. CDR3 nucleotide sequence: TGTGCCAGCAGCATAGACCCCGGGACCTACAATGAGCAGTTCTTC.

The rearrangement joins TRBV5-1 to TRBJ2-7; D not resolved. Trimming removed 2 bases from V and 4 bases from J, with 10 bases in between. Germline CDR1 is SGHRS and CDR2 is YFSETQ. CDR3 length: 13 residues. The CDR3 sequence: CASSLDYGYEQYF. Written as DNA, the CDR3 is TGCGCCAGCAGCTTAGATTACGGGTACGAGCAGTACTTC. Complete variable domain (other parts from reference TRBV5-1 and TRBJ2-7): KAGVTQTPRYLIKTRGQQVTLSCSPISGHRSVSWYQQTPGQGLQFLFEYFSETQRNKGNFPGRFSGRQFSNSRSEMNVSTLELGDSALYLCASSLDYGYEQYFGPGTRLTVT.